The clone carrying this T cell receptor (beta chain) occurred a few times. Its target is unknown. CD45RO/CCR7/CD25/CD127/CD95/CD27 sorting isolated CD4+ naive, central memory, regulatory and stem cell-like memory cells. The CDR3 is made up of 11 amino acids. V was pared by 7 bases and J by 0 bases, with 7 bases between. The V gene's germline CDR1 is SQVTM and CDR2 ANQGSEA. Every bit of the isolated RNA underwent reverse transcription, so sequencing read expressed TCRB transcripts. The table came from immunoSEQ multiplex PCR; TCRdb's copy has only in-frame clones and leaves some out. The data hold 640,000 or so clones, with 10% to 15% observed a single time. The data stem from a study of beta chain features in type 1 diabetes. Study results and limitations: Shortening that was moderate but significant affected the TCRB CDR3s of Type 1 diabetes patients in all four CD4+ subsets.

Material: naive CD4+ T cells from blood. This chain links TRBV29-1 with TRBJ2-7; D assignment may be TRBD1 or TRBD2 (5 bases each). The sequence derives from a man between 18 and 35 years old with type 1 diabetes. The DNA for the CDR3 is TGCAGCGGAGGGGACTCCTACGAGCAGTACTTC. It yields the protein CSGGDSYEQYF.